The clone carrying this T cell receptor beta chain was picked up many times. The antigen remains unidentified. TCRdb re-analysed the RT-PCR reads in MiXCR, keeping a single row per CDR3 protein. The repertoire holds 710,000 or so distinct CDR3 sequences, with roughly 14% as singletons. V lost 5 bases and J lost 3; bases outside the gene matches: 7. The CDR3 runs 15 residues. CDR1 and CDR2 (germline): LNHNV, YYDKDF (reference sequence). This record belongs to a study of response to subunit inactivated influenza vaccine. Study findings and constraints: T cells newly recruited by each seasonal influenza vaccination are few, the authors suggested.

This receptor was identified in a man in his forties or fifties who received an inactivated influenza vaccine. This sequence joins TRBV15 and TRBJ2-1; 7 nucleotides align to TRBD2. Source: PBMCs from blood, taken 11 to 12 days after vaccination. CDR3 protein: CATSLKRDYYNEQFF. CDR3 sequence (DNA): TGTGCCACCAGCCTCAAACGGGACTACTACAATGAGCAGTTCTTC.